The clone carrying this T cell receptor beta chain showed up just a few times. The junction and the germline gene differ at one end; a read error may be behind it. Specified time point: newly diagnosed GD, antithyroid drugs for less than 3 months. The TCR library used RNA extracted from PBMCs. The CDR3 extends over 11 amino acids. Germline V CDR1 and CDR2: SEHNR, FQNEAQ (reference sequence). For TCR beta, libraries came from iRepertoire HTBI primers and Arm-PCR of CDR3 regions. TCRdb analysed the multiplex PCR reads with MiXCR anew, one entry per CDR3 protein. Of under 800,000 distinct CDR3 sequences in the sample, less than 20% are singletons; the top ten hold 18%. This sample is drawn from a study of regulatory T cells in long-lasting Graves disease. Study-level background: Graves' patients who were just diagnosed had used antithyroid drugs for under 3 months.

These data are also associated with another study on T cells in Graves' hyperthyroidism and ophthalmopathy. That source notes: Most thyroid clonotypes expanded above 0.001 appeared in blood too. Median prediction lead before ophthalmopathy onset was around 7 months with the model.

This receptor was identified in a woman under 40 with Graves disease. Sequenced material: peripheral blood mononuclear cells (PBMCs), taken at new diagnosis, from a patient treated with antithyroid drugs. This chain joins TRBV7-9 and TRBJ1-1; D remains ambiguous. CDR3 coding DNA: TGTGCCGGCAGCTTGCAACTTGAAGCTTTCTTT. Translation gives CAGSLQLEAFF. Looking up the rest from reference TRBV7-9 and TRBJ1-1 gives the full variable domain: DTGVSQNPRHKITKRGQNVTFRCDPISEHNRLYWYRQTLGQGPEFLTYFQNEAQLEKSRLLSDRFSAERPKGSFSTLEIQRTEQGDSAMYLCAGSLQLEAFFGQGTRLTVV.